Reported below is one TCR beta chain. The CDR3 length is 16 residues. The V gene lost 6 bases and the J gene lost 5 bases, with 21 bases spanning the gap. Germline lookup yields CDR1 MNHNS and CDR2 SASEGT. This sample was included in a study of T cell changes during pregnancy in multiple sclerosis. Method: immunoSEQ multiplex PCR; TCRdb's copy keeps in-frame clones and lacks some. Of over 45,000 clones listed, roughly nine tenths are singletons. The sample in question was peripheral blood, obtained in the first trimester of pregnancy. The sequence was obtained from a female donor in good health, enrolled as a control in a pregnancy study. The genes are TRBV6-1 and TRBJ2-3; D not certain. CDR3 in DNA: TGTGCCAGCAGGGAACATCCTAGAAGTCTCCAAGATACGCAGTATTTT. Its translation is CASREHPRSLQDTQYF.